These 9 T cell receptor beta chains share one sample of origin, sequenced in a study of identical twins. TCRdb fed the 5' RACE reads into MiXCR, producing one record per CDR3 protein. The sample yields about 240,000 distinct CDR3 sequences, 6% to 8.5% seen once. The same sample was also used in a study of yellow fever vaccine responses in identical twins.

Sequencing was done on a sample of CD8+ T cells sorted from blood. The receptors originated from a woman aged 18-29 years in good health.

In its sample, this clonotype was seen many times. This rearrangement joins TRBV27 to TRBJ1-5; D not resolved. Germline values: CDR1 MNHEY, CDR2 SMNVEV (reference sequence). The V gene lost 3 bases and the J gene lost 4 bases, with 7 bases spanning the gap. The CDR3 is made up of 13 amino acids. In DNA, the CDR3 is TGTGCCAGCAGTTTTGGGCCTAATCAGCCCCAGCATTTT. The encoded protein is CASSFGPNQPQHF.

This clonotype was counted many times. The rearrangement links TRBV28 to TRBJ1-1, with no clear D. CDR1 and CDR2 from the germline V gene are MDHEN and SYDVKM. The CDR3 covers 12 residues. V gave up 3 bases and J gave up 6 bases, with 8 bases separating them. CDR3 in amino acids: CASSFSVAEAFF. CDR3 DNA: TGTGCCAGCAGTTTTTCGGTAGCTGAAGCTTTCTTT.

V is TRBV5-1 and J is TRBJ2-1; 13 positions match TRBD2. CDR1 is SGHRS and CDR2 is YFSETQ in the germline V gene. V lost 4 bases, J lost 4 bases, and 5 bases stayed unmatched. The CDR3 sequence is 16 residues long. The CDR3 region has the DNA TGCGCCAGCAGCCTCCGGACTAGCGGGAGTTACAATGAGCAGTTCTTC. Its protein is CASSLRTSGSYNEQFF.

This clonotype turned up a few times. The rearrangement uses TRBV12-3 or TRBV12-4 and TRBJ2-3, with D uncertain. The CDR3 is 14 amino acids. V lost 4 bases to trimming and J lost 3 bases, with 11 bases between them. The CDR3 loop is CASSSSSQTDTQYF. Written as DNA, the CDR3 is TGTGCCAGCAGTTCTTCCAGCCAAACAGATACGCAGTATTTT.

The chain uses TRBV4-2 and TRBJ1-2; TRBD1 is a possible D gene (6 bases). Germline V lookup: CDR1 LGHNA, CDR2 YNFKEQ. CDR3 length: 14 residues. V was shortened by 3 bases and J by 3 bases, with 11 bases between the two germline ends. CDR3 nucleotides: TGTGCCAGCAGCCAGTCCCGGACAGACTATGGCTACACCTTC. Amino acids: CASSQSRTDYGYTF.

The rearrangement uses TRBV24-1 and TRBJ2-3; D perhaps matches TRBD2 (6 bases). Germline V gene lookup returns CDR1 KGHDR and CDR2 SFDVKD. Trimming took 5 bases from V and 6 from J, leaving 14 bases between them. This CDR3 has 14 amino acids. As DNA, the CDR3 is TGTGCCACCAGTGGCCGGGAGAGTCGCGATACGCAGTATTTT. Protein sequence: CATSGRESRDTQYF.

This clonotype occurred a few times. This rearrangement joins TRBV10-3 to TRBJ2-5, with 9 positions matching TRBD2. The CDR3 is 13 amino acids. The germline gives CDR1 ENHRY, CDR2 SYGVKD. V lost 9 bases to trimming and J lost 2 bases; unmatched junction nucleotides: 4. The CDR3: CAMPLAGQETQYF. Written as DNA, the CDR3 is TGTGCCATGCCCCTAGCGGGACAAGAGACCCAGTACTTC.

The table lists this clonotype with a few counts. The CDR3 DNA follows: TGTGCCAGCAGTTGGGGGACACCTAACTACGAGCAGTACTTC. Its protein product is CASSWGTPNYEQYF. This chain uses TRBV5-5 with TRBJ2-7; TRBD1 is a possible D gene (6 bases). The V gene lost 5 bases and the J gene lost 3 bases, with 15 bases spanning the gap. The CDR3 runs to 14 residues. The germline V gene encodes CDR1 SGHKS and CDR2 YYEKEE (reference sequence).

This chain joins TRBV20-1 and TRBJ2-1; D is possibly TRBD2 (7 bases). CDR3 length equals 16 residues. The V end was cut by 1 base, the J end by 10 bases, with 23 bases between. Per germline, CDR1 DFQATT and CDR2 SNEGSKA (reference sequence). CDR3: CSARGGTGGSTFEQFF. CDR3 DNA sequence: TGCAGTGCTAGAGGAGGTACGGGGGGCTCGACATTCGAGCAGTTCTTC.